These 19 T cell receptor beta chains were all obtained from the same sample, sequenced in a study of beta chain features in type 1 diabetes. Expressed TCRB transcripts were sequenced because the entire RNA isolate underwent reverse transcription. TCRdb's table, derived via immunoSEQ multiplex PCR, lists solely in-frame clones and lacks some. Among some 500,000 clones, roughly 10% were seen once, and the ten largest hold approximately 0.045%. The sample was naive CD4+ T cells from blood. Receptors originate from a woman under 30 in good health.

In this sample, this clone turned up a few times. The chain has TRBV4-3 and TRBJ2-5, with 10 positions matching TRBD2. Germline CDR1 is LGHNA and CDR2 is YSLEER. With V trimmed by 4 bases and J by 4 bases, 9 bases remained unmatched. The CDR3 covers 16 residues. CDR3 loop: CASSPVLAGVGETQYF. DNA for the CDR3: TGCGCCAGCAGCCCAGTCCTAGCGGGAGTGGGAGAGACCCAGTACTTC.

The chain is built from TRBV27 and TRBJ1-2, with D unresolved. V was trimmed by 3 bases and J by 6 bases, leaving 11 bases between them. Germline CDR1 is MNHEY and CDR2 is SMNVEV (reference sequence). The CDR3 has 13 amino acids. The CDR3 region is CASSFRASDGYTF. The CDR3 DNA sequence: TGTGCCAGCAGTTTCCGGGCCTCGGATGGCTACACCTTC.

This clone was recorded at least ten times. The chain recombines TRBV14 with TRBJ2-3; the D is unclear. The V end lost 3 bases, the J end lost 9 bases, and 7 bases lay between the germline ends. Germline V gene data show CDR1 as SGHDN and CDR2 as FVKESK. CDR3 length: 11 amino acids. The CDR3 spells CASSHHLTQYF. CDR3 coding DNA: TGTGCCAGCAGCCATCATTTGACGCAGTATTTT. Complete variable domain (other parts from reference TRBV14 and TRBJ2-3): EAGVTQFPSHSVIEKGQTVTLRCDPISGHDNLYWYRRVMGKEIKFLLHFVKESKQDESGMPNNRFLAERTGGTYSTLKVQPAELEDSGVYFCASSHHLTQYFGPGTRLTVL.

This clone was picked up a small number of times. This chain joins TRBV4-1 and TRBJ2-3; D perhaps matches TRBD2 (6 bases). The length of the CDR3 is 16 residues. The germline V gene encodes CDR1 MGHRA and CDR2 YSYEKL. Trimming shortened V by 1 base and J by 0 bases, and 11 bases separated the two germline ends. As DNA, the CDR3 is TGCGCCAGCAGCCAAGCACCCGGGACTAGCACAGATACGCAGTATTTT. Protein product: CASSQAPGTSTDTQYF.

This sequence joins TRBV9 and TRBJ2-1, with 10 bases lining up with TRBD1. The J segment lost 4 bases and the V segment lost 5 bases, leaving 9 bases of the junction unmatched. Germline V lookup: CDR1 SGDLS, CDR2 YYNGEE. The CDR3 consists of 16 residues. The CDR3 protein is CASSLLGGQGYNEQFF. The DNA for the CDR3 is TGTGCCAGCAGTCTCCTCGGGGGACAGGGGTACAATGAGCAGTTCTTC. Together with reference TRBV9 and TRBJ2-1, the CDR3 gives the full variable domain: DSGVTQTPKHLITATGQRVTLRCSPRSGDLSVYWYQQSLDQGLQFLIQYYNGEERAKGNILERFSAQQFPDLHSELNLSSLELGDSALYFCASSLLGGQGYNEQFFGPGTRLTVL.

This clone was seen only a few times. The V gene is TRBV7-9, the J gene TRBJ1-1; no clear D gene. The ends were cut back, 3 bases at V and 0 bases at J, with 5 bases in the middle. The CDR3 extends over 13 amino acids. Looked up from germline, CDR1 is SEHNR and CDR2 is FQNEAQ (reference sequence). The CDR3 bases are TGTGCCAGCAGCTTTTCGATGAACACTGAAGCTTTCTTT. Translation: CASSFSMNTEAFF.

This rearrangement joins TRBV7-9 to TRBJ1-2; the D is unclear. V was pared by 3 bases and J by 10 bases, with 9 bases between. CDR3 length: 11 amino acids. Per the germline V gene, CDR1 is SEHNR and CDR2 is FQNEAQ (reference sequence). CDR3 in DNA: TGTGCCAGCAGCTTTCGCGAAACCTACACCTTC. Translation: CASSFRETYTF.

This clone has a handful of counts. The chain links TRBV4-3 to TRBJ2-1, with TRBD1 as a possible D gene (6 bases). The germline CDR1 and CDR2 sequences are LGHNA and YSLEER. CDR3 length: 15 amino acids. Trimming took off 0 bases at V and 6 bases at J, with 12 bases between the two ends. The CDR3 DNA reads as TGCGCCAGCAGCCAAGATAACAGGGCCATCAATGAGCAGTTCTTC. It specifies CASSQDNRAINEQFF.

The genes are TRBV7-2 and TRBJ1-1, with unresolved D. Trimming removed 1 base at V and 3 bases at J, with 9 bases between. Germline V gene data show CDR1 as SGHTA and CDR2 as FQGNSA. The CDR3 has 14 residues. The CDR3 region is CASSLVRLDTEAFF. DNA of the CDR3: TGTGCCAGCAGCTTAGTGAGGCTTGACACTGAAGCTTTCTTT.

V gene TRBV6-6 combines with J gene TRBJ1-2, with D hard to call. Trimming took 6 bases from V and 6 from J, leaving 17 bases between them. Germline CDR1 reads MNHNY; CDR2 reads SVGAGI (reference sequence). CDR3 length: 14 amino acids. This CDR3 is CASSTKGTVNGYTF. Written as DNA, the CDR3 is TGTGCCAGCAGCACCAAAGGAACAGTGAATGGCTACACCTTC.

This chain joins TRBV30 and TRBJ2-5; a possible D gene is TRBD2 (5 bases). The CDR3 runs to 14 residues. CDR1 is GTSNPN, CDR2 SVGIG, per germline (reference sequence). V lost 3 bases, J lost 2 bases, and 13 bases lay in between. In nucleotides, the CDR3 is TGTGCCTGGAGAGCGGCGGGCCGACAAGAGACCCAGTACTTC. Protein product: CAWRAAGRQETQYF.

The chain links TRBV5-1 to TRBJ2-3; D perhaps matches TRBD2 (5 bases). This CDR3 has 14 amino acids. V was clipped by 0 bases and J by 6 bases, with 11 bases between them. The germline V gene encodes CDR1 SGHRS and CDR2 YFSETQ. In DNA, the CDR3 is TGCGCCAGCAGCTTGGAGGGTAGCGAGGATACGCAGTATTTT. Translation: CASSLEGSEDTQYF.

This clone was counted only a few times. This chain joins TRBV5-8 and TRBJ2-3; TRBD1 matches at 8 bases. CDR3 length equals 15 residues. V was clipped by 4 bases and J by 4 bases; unmatched bases: 8. Germline loops: CDR1 SGHTS, CDR2 YDEGEE. The CDR3 nucleotides are TGTGCCAGCAGCCCGACAGGGGTCGTCGCAGATACGCAGTATTTT. Protein: CASSPTGVVADTQYF.

CDR3 nucleotide sequence: TGTGCCAGCAGCCAGCAAACCGAACTGTGGACTGAAGCTTTCTTT. It yields the protein CASSQQTELWTEAFF. The V gene is TRBV7-2, the J gene TRBJ1-1; D call uncertain. CDR1 and CDR2 (germline): SGHTA, FQGNSA. This CDR3 has 15 amino acids. V was cut by 5 bases and J by 5 bases, with 18 bases left in between.

V gene TRBV30 combines with J gene TRBJ2-5; TRBD1 agrees at 7 bases. The J call may be wrong; the DNA end is better matched by TRBJ2-7. CDR1 is GTSNPN and CDR2 is SVGIG in the germline V gene (reference sequence). CDR3 length: 19 amino acids. The chain's CDR3 is CAWSVGGWDGGDRAYEQYF. The CDR3 DNA sequence: TGTGCCTGGAGTGTAGGAGGATGGGACGGAGGTGACAGGGCCTACGAGCAGTACTTC.

The chain joins TRBV29-1 to TRBJ1-1; no reliable D call. Trimming shortened V by 4 bases and J by 4 bases, and 10 bases separated the two germline ends. Germline loops: CDR1 SQVTM, CDR2 ANQGSEA. The CDR3 is 12 amino acids. The CDR3: CSVVREGTEAFF. CDR3 coding DNA: TGCAGCGTTGTGAGGGAGGGCACTGAAGCTTTCTTT.

J is TRBJ2-6 and V is TRBV5-4; D is ambiguous. The CDR3 spans 16 residues. From germline, CDR1 is SGHNT and CDR2 YYREEE (reference sequence). V dropped 4 bases and J dropped 0 bases, with 11 bases sitting between them. CDR3 amino acids: CASSVDGYSGANVLTF. Here the CDR3 DNA reads TGTGCCAGCAGCGTGGACGGGTACTCTGGGGCCAACGTCCTGACTTTC. The entire variable domain, with the rest obtained from reference TRBV5-4 and TRBJ2-6, is as follows: ETGVTQSPTHLIKTRGQQVTLRCSSQSGHNTVSWYQQALGQGPQFIFQYYREEENGRGNFPPRFSGLQFPNYSSELNVNALELDDSALYLCASSVDGYSGANVLTFGAGSRLTVL.

The V call is TRBV7-9, the J call TRBJ1-1; D gene ambiguous. The germline gives CDR1 SEHNR, CDR2 FQNEAQ (reference sequence). V gave up 5 bases and J gave up 8 bases, with 15 bases separating them. The CDR3 loop spans 13 amino acids. The CDR3 here is CASSESGYEEAFF. As DNA, the CDR3 is TGTGCCAGCAGCGAGTCAGGCTACGAGGAAGCTTTCTTT.

V usage is TRBV2 and J usage is TRBJ2-5; D unresolved. Germline V CDR1 and CDR2: SNHLY, FYNNEI. V shed 7 bases and J shed 4 bases, with 13 bases lying between them. The CDR3 has 13 amino acids. The CDR3 DNA reads as TGTGCCAGCAAGGAGAGGCGGTTAGAGACCCAGTACTTC. As protein: CASKERRLETQYF.